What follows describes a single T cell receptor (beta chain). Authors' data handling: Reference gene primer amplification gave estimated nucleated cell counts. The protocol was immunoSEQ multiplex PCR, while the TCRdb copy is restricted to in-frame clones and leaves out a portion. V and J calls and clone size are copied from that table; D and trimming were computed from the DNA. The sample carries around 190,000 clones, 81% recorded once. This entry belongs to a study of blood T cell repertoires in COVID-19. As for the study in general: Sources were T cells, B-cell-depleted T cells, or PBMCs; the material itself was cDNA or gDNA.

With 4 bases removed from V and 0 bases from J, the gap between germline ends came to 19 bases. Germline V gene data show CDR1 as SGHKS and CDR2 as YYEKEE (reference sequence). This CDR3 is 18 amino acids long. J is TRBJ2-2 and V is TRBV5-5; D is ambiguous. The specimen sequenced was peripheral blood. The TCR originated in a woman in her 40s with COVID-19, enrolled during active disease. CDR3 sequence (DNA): TGTGCCAGCAGCCCCCAGATAATTAATACCCCGAACACCGGGGAGCTGTTTTTT. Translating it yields CASSPQIINTPNTGELFF.